Given below is one T cell receptor beta chain in context. Its matching antigen is unknown. This record comes from a study of cytomegalovirus exposure and HLA in healthy donors. CDR1 is MGHDK, CDR2 SYGVNS, per germline. With 6 bases clipped from V and 6 bases from J, the junction kept 6 bases outside the gene matches. The CDR3 totals 14 residues. General study points: The only immune exposure information that was available was CMV serostatus.

PCR amplification relied on 60 Vbeta primers (plus 13 Jbeta primers). The repertoire was sequenced with immunoSEQ multiplex PCR; TCRdb's copy has only in-frame clones and lacks some. The top ten hold 2.5% to 3% of the sample, which has roughly 120,000 clones, roughly 80% seen once. The chain has TRBV25-1 and TRBJ1-5; 9 nucleotides align to TRBD1. This TCR came from a woman in her 40s in good health and CMV-seropositive. Sequencing input: PBMCs. The chain's CDR3 is CASRRTGEGQPQHF. The CDR3 DNA follows: TGTGCCAGCAGGAGGACAGGGGAGGGTCAGCCCCAGCATTTT.